One and the same sample provided the 4 T cell receptor beta chains below, sequenced in a study of T cells in women clearing cervical HPV infection. Assay: immunoSEQ multiplex PCR; the TCRdb copy retains only in-frame clones and omits some. The table gives under 40,000 clones; the top ten clones make up around 6.5% of it. The specimen was blood buffy coat. The origin of the receptors is a woman aged 18-69 years with a cervical HPV16 infection that either progressed to CIN3+ or cleared (not recorded which).

Points on this clone: The observed sequence ends 3 residues before the CDR3 terminus, with the missing tail filled in from the germline J gene. The rearrangement joins TRBV19 to TRBJ2-2; TRBD1 matches 10 bases. J was trimmed by 6 bases and V by 4 bases; bases with no gene match: 8. The CDR3 is 16 amino acids. Germline CDR1 and CDR2: LNHDA and SQIVND (reference sequence). The CDR3 here is CASSTGQGGKSGELFF. Partial CDR3 DNA: TGTGCCAGTAGTACAGGACAGGGGGGAAAATCCGGGGAG. Combining the CDR3 with reference TRBV19 and TRBJ2-2 gives the whole variable domain DGGITQSPKYLFRKEGQNVTLSCEQNLNHDAMYWYRQDPGQGLRLIYYSQIVNDFQKGDIAEGYSVSREKKESFPLTVTSAQKNPTAFYLCASSTGQGGKSGELFFGEGSRLTVL.

Details on this clone: Relative to the germline gene, one junction end is altered; a read error may explain this. The observed sequence ends 3 residues before the CDR3 terminus, with the missing tail filled in from the germline J gene. The sample has other DNA sequences that encode this CDR3 too. J is TRBJ1-3 and V is TRBV5-1; D is possibly TRBD1 (6 bases). The germline V gene encodes CDR1 SGHRS and CDR2 YFSETQ. CDR3 length: 15 amino acids. CDR3 DNA, as far as it was read: TGCGCCAGCAGCTTCACAGGGAACTCTGGAAACACA. It encodes CASSFTGNSGNT. The entire CDR3 sequence reads CASSFTGNSGNTIYF. The variable domain in full, completed from reference TRBV5-1 and TRBJ1-3, reads KAGVTQTPRYLIKTRGQQVTLSCSPISGHRSVSWYQQTPGQGLQFLFEYFSETQRNKGNFPGRFSGRQFSNSRSEMNVSTLELGDSALYLCASSFTGNSGNTIYFGEGSWLTVV.

A note on this clone: The CDR3 end lies 3 residues beyond the end of the read and is filled in from the germline J gene. Other DNA sequences in the sample encode the same CDR3. V and J are TRBV30 and TRBJ1-3, with 7 bases matching TRBD1. The length of the CDR3 is 14 residues. With V trimmed by 3 bases and J by 2 bases, 4 bases remained unmatched. The V gene's germline CDR1 is GTSNPN and CDR2 SVGIG (reference sequence). CDR3 residues: CAWSSGTAGNTIYF. The CDR3 bases that were read are TGTGCCTGGAGCTCCGGGACAGCTGGAAACACC.

Concerning this clone: The CDR3 end falls 3 residues outside the read, so it is completed with the germline J gene. The rearrangement joins TRBV5-1 to TRBJ1-1, with TRBD1 identical over 8 bases. Looked up from germline, CDR1 is SGHRS and CDR2 is YFSETQ. The CDR3 covers 17 residues. The junction had 13 bases not matched to a gene; V was cut back by 2 bases and J by 4 bases. The part of the CDR3 DNA that was read is TGCGCCAGCAGCTTTAACCTAGCCCAGGGGGCTCCCACTGAA. Translation: CASSFNLAQGAPTE. The complete CDR3 sequence is CASSFNLAQGAPTEAFF.